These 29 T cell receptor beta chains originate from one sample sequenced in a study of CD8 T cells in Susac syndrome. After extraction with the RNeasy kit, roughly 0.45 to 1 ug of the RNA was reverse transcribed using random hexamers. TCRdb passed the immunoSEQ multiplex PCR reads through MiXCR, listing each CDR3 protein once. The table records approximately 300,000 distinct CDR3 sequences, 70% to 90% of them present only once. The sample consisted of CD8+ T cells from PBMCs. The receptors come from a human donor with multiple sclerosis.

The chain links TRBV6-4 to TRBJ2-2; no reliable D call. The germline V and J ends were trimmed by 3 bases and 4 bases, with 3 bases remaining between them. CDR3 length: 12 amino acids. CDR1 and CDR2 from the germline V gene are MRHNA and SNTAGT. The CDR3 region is CASSEGTGELFF. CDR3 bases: TGTGCCAGCAGTGAGGGCACCGGGGAGCTGTTTTTT.

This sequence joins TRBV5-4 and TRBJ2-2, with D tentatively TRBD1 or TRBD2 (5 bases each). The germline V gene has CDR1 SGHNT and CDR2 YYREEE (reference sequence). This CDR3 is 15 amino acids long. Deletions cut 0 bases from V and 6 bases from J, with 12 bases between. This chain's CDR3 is CASSLEWGTAGELFF. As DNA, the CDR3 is TGTGCCAGCAGCTTGGAGTGGGGGACCGCCGGGGAGCTGTTTTTT.

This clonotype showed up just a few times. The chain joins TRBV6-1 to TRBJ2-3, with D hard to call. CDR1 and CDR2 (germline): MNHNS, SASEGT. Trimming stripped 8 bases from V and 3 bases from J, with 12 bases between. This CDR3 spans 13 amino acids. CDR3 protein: CASSGLTTDTQYF. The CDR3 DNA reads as TGTGCCAGCTCGGGCCTAACGACAGATACGCAGTATTTT.

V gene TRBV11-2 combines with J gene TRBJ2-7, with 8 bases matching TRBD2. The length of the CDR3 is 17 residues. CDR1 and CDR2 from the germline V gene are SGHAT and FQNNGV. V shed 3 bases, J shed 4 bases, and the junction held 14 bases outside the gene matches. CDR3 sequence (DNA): TGTGCCAGCAGCTTGGTGTTTGGGCGGGAGGCCGGTTACGAGCAGTACTTC. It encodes CASSLVFGREAGYEQYF.

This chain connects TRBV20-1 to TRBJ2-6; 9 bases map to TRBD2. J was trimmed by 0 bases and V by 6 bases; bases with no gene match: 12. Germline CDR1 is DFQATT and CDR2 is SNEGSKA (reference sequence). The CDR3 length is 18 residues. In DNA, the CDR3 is TGCAGTGCAGAAACCGGGACTAGCTCTATCTCTGGGGCCAACGTCCTGACTTTC. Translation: CSAETGTSSISGANVLTF.

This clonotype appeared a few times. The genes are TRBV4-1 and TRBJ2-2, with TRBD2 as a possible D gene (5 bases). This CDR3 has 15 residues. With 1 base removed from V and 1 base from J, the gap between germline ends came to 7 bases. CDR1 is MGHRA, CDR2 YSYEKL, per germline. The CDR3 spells CASSQAGKNTGELFF. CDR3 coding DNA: TGCGCCAGCAGCCAAGCGGGGAAGAACACCGGGGAGCTGTTTTTT.

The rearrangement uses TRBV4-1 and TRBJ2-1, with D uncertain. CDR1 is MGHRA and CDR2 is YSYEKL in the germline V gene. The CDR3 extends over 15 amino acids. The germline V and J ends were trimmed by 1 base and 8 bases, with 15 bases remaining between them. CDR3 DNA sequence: TGCGCCAGCAGCCAAGGGCCGGGTAGGAGCGATGAGCAGTTCTTC. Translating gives CASSQGPGRSDEQFF.

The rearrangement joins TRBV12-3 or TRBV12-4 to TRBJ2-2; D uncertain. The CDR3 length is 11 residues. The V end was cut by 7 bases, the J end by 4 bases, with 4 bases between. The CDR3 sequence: CASTVTGELFF. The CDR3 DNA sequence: TGTGCCAGCACGGTCACCGGGGAGCTGTTTTTT.

CDR3 protein: CATSSPDSNQPQHF. For the CDR3, the DNA is TGTGCCACCAGCAGTCCGGACAGCAATCAGCCCCAGCATTTT. This chain uses TRBV15 with TRBJ1-5; no clear D. The CDR3 length is 14 residues. The V end was cut by 3 bases, the J end by 1 base, with 7 bases between. In germline, CDR1 is LNHNV, CDR2 YYDKDF (reference sequence).

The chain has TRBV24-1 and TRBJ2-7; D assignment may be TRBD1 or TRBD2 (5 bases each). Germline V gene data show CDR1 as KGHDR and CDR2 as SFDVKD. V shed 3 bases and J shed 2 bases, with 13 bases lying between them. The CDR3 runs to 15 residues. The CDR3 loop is CATSDGRDPTYEQYF. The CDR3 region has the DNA TGTGCCACCAGTGATGGCCGGGACCCAACCTACGAGCAGTACTTC.

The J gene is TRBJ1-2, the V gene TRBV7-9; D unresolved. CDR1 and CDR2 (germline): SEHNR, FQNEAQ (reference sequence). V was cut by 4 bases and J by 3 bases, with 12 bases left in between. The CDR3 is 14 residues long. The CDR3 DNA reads TGTGCCAGCAGCTCCTCATTCATGCACTATGGCTACACCTTC. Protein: CASSSSFMHYGYTF.

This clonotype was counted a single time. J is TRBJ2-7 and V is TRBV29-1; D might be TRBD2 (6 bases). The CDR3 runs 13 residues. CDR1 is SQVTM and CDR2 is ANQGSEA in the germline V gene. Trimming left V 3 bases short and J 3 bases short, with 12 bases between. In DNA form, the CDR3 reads TGCAGCGTTGAGTTTTTCGGGGGCTACGAGCAGTACTTC. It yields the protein CSVEFFGGYEQYF.

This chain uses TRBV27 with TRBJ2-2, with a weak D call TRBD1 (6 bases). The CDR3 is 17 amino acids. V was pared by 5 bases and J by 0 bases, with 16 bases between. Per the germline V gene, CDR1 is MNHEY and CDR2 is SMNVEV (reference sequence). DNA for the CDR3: TGTGCCAGCAGTCCACCTACAGGGTTCACGAACACCGGGGAGCTGTTTTTT. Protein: CASSPPTGFTNTGELFF.

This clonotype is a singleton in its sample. The CDR3 reads CASSFTGGNYEQYF. CDR3 in DNA: TGTGCCAGCAGTTTTACAGGGGGGAACTACGAGCAGTACTTC. V usage is TRBV27 and J usage is TRBJ2-7, with TRBD1 identical over 8 bases. Germline V CDR1 and CDR2: MNHEY, SMNVEV (reference sequence). This CDR3 has 14 residues. V lost 3 bases to trimming and J lost 3 bases; unmatched junction nucleotides: 4.

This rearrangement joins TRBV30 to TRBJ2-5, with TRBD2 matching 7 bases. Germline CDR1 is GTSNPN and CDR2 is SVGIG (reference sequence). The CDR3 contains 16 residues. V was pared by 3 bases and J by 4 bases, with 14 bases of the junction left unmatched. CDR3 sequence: CAWRPPLGGRRETQYF. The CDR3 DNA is TGTGCCTGGAGACCTCCTTTGGGGGGGAGGCGAGAGACCCAGTACTTC.

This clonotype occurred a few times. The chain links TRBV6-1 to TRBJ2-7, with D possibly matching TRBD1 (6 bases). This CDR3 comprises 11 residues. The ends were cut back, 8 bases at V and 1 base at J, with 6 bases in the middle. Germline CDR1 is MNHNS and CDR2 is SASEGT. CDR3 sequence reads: CASGQSYEQYF. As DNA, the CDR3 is TGTGCCAGCGGACAGTCCTACGAGCAGTACTTC.

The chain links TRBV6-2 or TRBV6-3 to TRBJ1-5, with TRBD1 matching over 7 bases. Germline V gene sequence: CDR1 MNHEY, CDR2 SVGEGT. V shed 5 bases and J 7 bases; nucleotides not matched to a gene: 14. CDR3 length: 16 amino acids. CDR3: CASSHSDREGSQPQHF. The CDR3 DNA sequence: TGTGCCAGCAGTCACAGTGACAGGGAGGGGAGCCAGCCCCAGCATTTT.

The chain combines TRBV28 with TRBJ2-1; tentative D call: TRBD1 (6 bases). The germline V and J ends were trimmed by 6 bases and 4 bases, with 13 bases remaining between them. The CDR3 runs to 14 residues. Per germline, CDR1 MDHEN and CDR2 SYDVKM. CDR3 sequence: CASSPGQRYNEQFF. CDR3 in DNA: TGTGCCAGCAGCCCAGGACAGAGATACAATGAGCAGTTCTTC.

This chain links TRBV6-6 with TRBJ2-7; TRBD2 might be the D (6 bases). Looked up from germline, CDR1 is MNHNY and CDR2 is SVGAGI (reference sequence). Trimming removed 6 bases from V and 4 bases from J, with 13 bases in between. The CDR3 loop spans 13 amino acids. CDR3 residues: CASSMRGTYEQYF. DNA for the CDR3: TGTGCCAGCAGCATGCGTGGGACTTACGAGCAGTACTTC.

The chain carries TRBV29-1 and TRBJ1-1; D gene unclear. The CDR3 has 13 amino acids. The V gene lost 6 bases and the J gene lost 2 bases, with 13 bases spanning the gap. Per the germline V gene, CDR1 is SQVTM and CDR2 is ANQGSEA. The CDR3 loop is CSVDDTPNTEAFF. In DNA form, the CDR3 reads TGCAGCGTCGACGACACTCCTAACACTGAAGCTTTCTTT.

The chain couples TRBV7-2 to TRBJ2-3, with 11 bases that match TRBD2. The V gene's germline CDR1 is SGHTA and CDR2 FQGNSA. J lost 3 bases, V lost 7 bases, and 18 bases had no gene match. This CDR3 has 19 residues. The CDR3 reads CASTETRASGGFSTDTQYF. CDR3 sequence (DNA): TGTGCCAGCACCGAAACGAGGGCTAGCGGGGGGTTTAGTACAGATACGCAGTATTTT.

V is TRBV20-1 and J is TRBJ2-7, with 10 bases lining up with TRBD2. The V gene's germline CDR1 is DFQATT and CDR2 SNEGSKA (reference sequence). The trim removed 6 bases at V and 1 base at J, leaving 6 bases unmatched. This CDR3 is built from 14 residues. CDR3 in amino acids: CSATPGLASYEQYF. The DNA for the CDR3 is TGCAGTGCAACACCGGGACTAGCGTCCTACGAGCAGTACTTC.

The CDR3 region is CASSTSSGRVDTGELFF. The CDR3 DNA sequence: TGTGCCAGCTCCACATCCAGCGGGAGGGTCGACACCGGGGAGCTGTTTTTT. The chain combines TRBV9 with TRBJ2-2; 10 positions match TRBD2. Germline V gene sequence: CDR1 SGDLS, CDR2 YYNGEE. V dropped 7 bases and J dropped 3; count of bases not matched to a gene: 12. This CDR3 is 17 amino acids long. Using reference TRBV9 and TRBJ2-2 for the parts outside the CDR3, the full variable domain is DSGVTQTPKHLITATGQRVTLRCSPRSGDLSVYWYQQSLDQGLQFLIQYYNGEERAKGNILERFSAQQFPDLHSELNLSSLELGDSALYFCASSTSSGRVDTGELFFGEGSRLTVL.

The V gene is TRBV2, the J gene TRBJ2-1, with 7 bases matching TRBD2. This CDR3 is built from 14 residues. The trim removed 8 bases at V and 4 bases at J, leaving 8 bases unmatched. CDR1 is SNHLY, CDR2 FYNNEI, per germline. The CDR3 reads CASGSGTLYNEQFF. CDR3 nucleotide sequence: TGTGCCAGCGGGAGCGGGACCCTGTACAATGAGCAGTTCTTC.

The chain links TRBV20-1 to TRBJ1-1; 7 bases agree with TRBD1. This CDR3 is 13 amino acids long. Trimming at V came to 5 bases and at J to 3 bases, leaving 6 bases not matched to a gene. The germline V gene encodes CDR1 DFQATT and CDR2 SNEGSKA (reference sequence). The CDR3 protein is CSARGGSDTEAFF. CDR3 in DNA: TGCAGTGCTCGAGGGGGCTCGGACACTGAAGCTTTCTTT.

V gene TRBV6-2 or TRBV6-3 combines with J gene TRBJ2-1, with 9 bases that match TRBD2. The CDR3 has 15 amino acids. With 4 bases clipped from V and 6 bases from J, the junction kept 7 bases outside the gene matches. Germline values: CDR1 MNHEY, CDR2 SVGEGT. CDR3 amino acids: CASSLGRGGSNEQFF. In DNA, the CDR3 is TGTGCCAGCAGTTTGGGGCGGGGGGGCAGCAATGAGCAGTTCTTC.

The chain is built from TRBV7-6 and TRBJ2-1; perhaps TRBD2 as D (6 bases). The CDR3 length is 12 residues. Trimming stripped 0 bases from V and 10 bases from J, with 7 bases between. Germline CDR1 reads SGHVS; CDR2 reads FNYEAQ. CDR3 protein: CASSLAGGEQFF. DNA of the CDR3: TGTGCCAGCAGCTTAGCTGGAGGGGAGCAGTTCTTC.

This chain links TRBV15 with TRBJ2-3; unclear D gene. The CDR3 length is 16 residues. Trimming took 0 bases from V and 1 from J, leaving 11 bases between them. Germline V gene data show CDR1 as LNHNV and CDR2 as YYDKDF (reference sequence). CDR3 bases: TGTGCCACCAGCAGAGATCATCCGGGCCGCACAGATACGCAGTATTTT. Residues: CATSRDHPGRTDTQYF.

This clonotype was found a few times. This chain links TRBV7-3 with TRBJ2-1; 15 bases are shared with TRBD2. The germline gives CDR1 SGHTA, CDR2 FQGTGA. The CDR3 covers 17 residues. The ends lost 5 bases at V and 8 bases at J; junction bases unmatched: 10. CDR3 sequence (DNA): TGTGCCAGCAGCCCCGTCGTGGGACTAGCGGGAGGCCATGAGCAGTTCTTC. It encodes CASSPVVGLAGGHEQFF.